This T cell receptor (beta chain) was captured by sequencing in a study of blood T cell repertoires in COVID-19. Self-reported history from a screening survey and questionnaire set each donor's cohort. Data came from immunoSEQ multiplex PCR; TCRdb stores just in-frame clones and leaves some out. The sample carries about 330,000 clones, around 87% recorded once. The TCR was taken from a woman aged 30 to 39 who had recovered from COVID-19. Sequencing used PBMCs or T cells enriched from blood (not recorded which).

Written as DNA, the CDR3 is TGTGCCAGCAGCCGCGGGGACAGTAATAATGAAAAACTGTTTTTT. Translating gives CASSRGDSNNEKLFF. This chain uses TRBV7-9 with TRBJ1-4; TRBD1 aligns across 7 bases. The CDR3 has 15 amino acids. The J segment lost 4 bases and the V segment lost 5 bases, leaving 7 bases of the junction unmatched. Germline V gives CDR1 SEHNR, CDR2 FQNEAQ (reference sequence).